The T cell receptor beta chain described here comes from a study of T cells in women clearing cervical HPV infection. Study context: For cases, blood was sampled a median approximately 150 days after lesion detection, interquartile range roughly 90 to 230 days. Study findings and constraints: Repertoire richness, not evenness, was significantly elevated in CIN3+ cases versus controls. Each sample's T-cell count was unknown, possibly confounding richness.

This CDR3 contains 15 residues. Per the germline V gene, CDR1 is MNHEY and CDR2 is SMNVEV (reference sequence). J gave up 1 base and V 6 bases, and 8 bases lay outside the gene matches. immunoSEQ multiplex PCR used an average of approximately 1,300 ng genomic DNA. The table came from immunoSEQ multiplex PCR; TCRdb's copy has only in-frame clones and leaves some out. The table for this sample gives 30,000 to 35,000 clones. Regarding this clone: What it binds is not known. The read is 3 residues too short to cover the CDR3 end, so that end is filled in from the germline J gene.

The sequenced sample consisted of blood buffy coat. This receptor was identified in a woman aged 18 to 75 with a cervical HPV16 infection that either progressed to CIN3+ or cleared (not recorded which). The chain is built from TRBV27 and TRBJ1-1; the match to TRBD1 covers 7 bases. The chain's CDR3 is CASRTGLSANTEAFF. The sequenced CDR3 bases are TGTGCCAGCAGGACAGGGCTGTCCGCGAACACTGAA.